Listed below are T cell receptor beta chains from one sample, sequenced in a study of beta chain features in type 1 diabetes. Profiled with immunoSEQ multiplex PCR; TCRdb holds only in-frame clones, not every one. The profile shows about 330,000 clones, 8% to 13% of them singletons. Material for sequencing was naive CD4+ T cells from blood. The receptors stem from a young woman in good health. CDR3s include the opening cysteine and the closing phenylalanine or tryptophan. Fields, in order: V gene, CDR3 protein.

TRBV7-9,CASSRNEQFF
TRBV7-9,CASSGVTSEQYF
TRBV7-9,CASSPSGLAGSGNEQFF
TRBV4-3,CASSQDSVGGSYEQYF
TRBV30,CAWSVAGRQFF
TRBV29-1,CSVVSPGQNQRSYNEQFF
TRBV5-6,CASSMGQLEYF
TRBV19,CASNKQGLNTEAFF
TRBV29-1,CSYRSTYNEQFF
TRBV6-5,CASSAVGGLYNEQFF
TRBV29-1,CSVALREASYEQYF
TRBV30,CAFDDRVGTEAFF
TRBV15,CATSKLRQLNTEAFF
TRBV29-1,CSVTGFSGANVLTF
TRBV7-6,CASSPGSGETQYF
TRBV28,CASSSPANDRKTSGNTIYF
TRBV5-1,CASSLAAGYHGELFF
TRBV7-2,CASSSGANVLTF
TRBV9,CASSETSGRVEDTQYF
TRBV11-1,CASSLAGQVNYEQYF
TRBV9,CASSVDGTAPYEQYF
TRBV29-1,CSVHTGTVYEQYF
TRBV11-2,CASSPGGYEQYF
TRBV7-2,CASSLGPDRGETQYF
TRBV7-6,CASSLGRGQGYNEQFF
TRBV18,CASSPGSQETQYF
TRBV5-4,CATKGRTNEKLFF
TRBV6-6,CASSYLILYTF
TRBV7-3,CASSFGPSGLTGDTQYF
TRBV7-2,CASSLAGDRVYTF
TRBV9,CASSASGRIEQYF
TRBV5-1,CASFASSGSPIYEQYF
TRBV6-5,CASSRDGGDTQYF
TRBV30,CAWRRGGGTYEQYF
TRBV27,CASSLSSTYNQPQHF
TRBV19,CASSISSYQPQHF
TRBV23-1,CASTTKLTGYSNQPQHF
TRBV18,CASSQTGTGDYNEQFF
TRBV28,CASSFSGGGPYNEQFF
TRBV18,CASSPTTDSTISGANVLTF
TRBV9,CASSVLGATTGELFF
TRBV6-5,CASSYYKGSEASLLYF
TRBV7-2,CASSLGSVGTEAFF
TRBV15,CATSTRTPGELFF
TRBV15,CATSSGQTYGYTF
TRBV28,CASRGANEKLFF
TRBV5-6,CASRLSTGGRLFNEQYF
TRBV7-9,CASSEQEIYGYTF
TRBV20-1,CSAQAETQYF
TRBV7-6,CASSSRPGSGANVLTF
TRBV28,CASSSLIRDYHSYEQYF
TRBV15,CATSIGVGYEQYF
TRBV4-3,CASSQTAGTSAGETQYF
TRBV25-1,CASSHQQGASEQYF
TRBV9,CASSVGGQSSTDTQYF